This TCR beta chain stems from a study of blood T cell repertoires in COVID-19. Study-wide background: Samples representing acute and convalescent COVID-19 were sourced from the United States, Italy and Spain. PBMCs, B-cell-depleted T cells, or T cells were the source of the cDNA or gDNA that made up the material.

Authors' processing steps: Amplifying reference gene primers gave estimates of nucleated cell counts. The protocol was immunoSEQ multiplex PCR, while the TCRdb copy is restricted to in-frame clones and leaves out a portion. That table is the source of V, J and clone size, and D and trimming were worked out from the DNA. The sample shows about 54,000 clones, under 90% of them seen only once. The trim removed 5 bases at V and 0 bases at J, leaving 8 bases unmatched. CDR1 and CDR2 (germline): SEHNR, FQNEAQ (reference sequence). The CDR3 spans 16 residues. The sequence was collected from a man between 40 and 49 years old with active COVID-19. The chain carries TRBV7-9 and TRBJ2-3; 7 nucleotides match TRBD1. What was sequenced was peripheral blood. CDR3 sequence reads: CASSLDSTGSTDTQYF. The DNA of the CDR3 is TGTGCCAGCAGCCTGGACTCGACAGGGAGCACAGATACGCAGTATTTT.